These 18 T cell receptor beta chains came from one sample sequenced in a study of CD4 T cells in relation to SARS-CoV-2 and coronaviruses. Sequencing was performed with immunoSEQ multiplex PCR; in TCRdb, only in-frame clones are kept and a portion is missing. The sample has about 59,000 clones, roughly 90% seen once. The unexposed donors gave CD4+ T cells in about 2010-2019, prior to COVID-19. The sequencing sample was made of memory CD4+ T cells from PBMCs. The receptors shown here come from a human donor in good health.

The chain joins TRBV6-5 to TRBJ1-6; D unclear. The CDR3 is 16 residues long. Trimming took off 0 bases at V and 6 bases at J, with 12 bases between the two ends. Germline V gene sequence: CDR1 MNHEY, CDR2 SVGAGI. CDR3: CASSYSSGVGNSPLHF. In DNA, the CDR3 is TGTGCCAGCAGTTACTCGTCTGGGGTGGGTAATTCACCCCTCCACTTT.

The chain couples TRBV7-2 to TRBJ2-5; tentative D call: TRBD2 (5 bases). Germline loops: CDR1 SGHTA, CDR2 FQGNSA. The germline V and J ends were trimmed by 2 bases and 5 bases, with 12 bases remaining between them. The CDR3 spans 14 residues. The CDR3 DNA follows: TGTGCCAGCAGCTTATTTGGAGGTGGTGAGACCCAGTACTTC. Amino acid sequence: CASSLFGGGETQYF.

J is TRBJ1-6 and V is TRBV4-1; weak D call: TRBD1 (6 bases). CDR1 and CDR2 (germline): MGHRA, YSYEKL. Trimming pared 4 bases from V and 11 bases from J, leaving 15 bases between. There are 14 residues in the CDR3. The CDR3 nucleotides are TGCGCCAGCAGCCGGACAGCGGCTAAACCACCCCTCCACTTT. This encodes CASSRTAAKPPLHF.

The chain recombines TRBV23-1 with TRBJ1-2; 10 nucleotides match TRBD1. TRBV23-1 is filed as an ORF, its function uncertain. This CDR3 spans 16 amino acids. Trimming removed 1 base from V and 4 bases from J; junction bases left unmatched: 6. The CDR3 region has the DNA TGCGCCAGCAGTCAATGGGGGACAGGGGAAGGCTATGGCTACACCTTC. Residues: CASSQWGTGEGYGYTF.

This clone has a single count. The rearrangement joins TRBV10-3 to TRBJ2-3; TRBD2 agrees at 9 bases. The V gene's germline CDR1 is ENHRY and CDR2 SYGVKD. This CDR3 has 18 amino acids. V shed 0 bases, J shed 3 bases, and the junction held 10 bases outside the gene matches. This CDR3 reads CAISESGGSSGKTDTQYF. The CDR3 coding sequence is TGTGCCATCAGTGAGTCGGGGGGTTCTAGCGGGAAGACAGATACGCAGTATTTT.

A single count supports this clone. The rearrangement joins TRBV28 to TRBJ1-3; D unresolved. V lost 8 bases and J lost 2, with 13 bases in between. Germline lookup yields CDR1 MDHEN and CDR2 SYDVKM. The CDR3 spans 14 residues. CDR3 sequence reads: CASGSGYAGNTIYF. The CDR3 DNA reads TGTGCCAGCGGTTCCGGATACGCTGGAAACACCATATATTTT.

The V gene is TRBV29-1, the J gene TRBJ2-5; 9 positions agree with TRBD1. V shed 3 bases, J shed 6 bases, and the junction held 5 bases outside the gene matches. There are 13 residues in the CDR3. Germline CDR1 SQVTM, CDR2 ANQGSEA. CDR3 nucleotides: TGCAGCGTTGAGTACAGGGGGCCTAAGACCCAGTACTTC. Translated: CSVEYRGPKTQYF. The variable domain in full, with the rest retrieved from reference TRBV29-1 and TRBJ2-5, is SAVISQKPSRDICQRGTSLTIQCQVDSQVTMMFWYRQQPGQSLTLIATANQGSEATYESGFVIDKFPISRPNLTFSTLTVSNMSPEDSSIYLCSVEYRGPKTQYFGPGTRLLVL.

J is TRBJ2-5 and V is TRBV5-1, with 7 positions matching TRBD1. With 0 bases clipped from V and 4 bases from J, the junction kept 9 bases outside the gene matches. This CDR3 has 16 amino acids. Germline V gives CDR1 SGHRS, CDR2 YFSETQ. CDR3 protein: CASSLGLQGFGETQYF. The CDR3 DNA is TGCGCCAGCAGCTTGGGATTACAGGGGTTCGGAGAGACCCAGTACTTC.

This clone was seen more than once but under ten times. The V gene is TRBV6-5, the J gene TRBJ1-2; 9 bases are a match to TRBD1. The V gene's germline CDR1 is MNHEY and CDR2 SVGAGI. The CDR3 contains 14 residues. After removal of 5 bases from V and 1 base from J, the junction contained 2 bases not matched to a gene. The CDR3 DNA sequence: TGTGCCAGCAGTCGACAGGGGGATAACTATGGCTACACCTTC. Protein product: CASSRQGDNYGYTF.

The J gene is TRBJ1-1, the V gene TRBV14; D is possibly TRBD1 (6 bases). The V gene lost 0 bases and the J gene lost 6 bases, with 11 bases spanning the gap. This CDR3 is 14 amino acids long. Germline V lookup: CDR1 SGHDN, CDR2 FVKESK. The CDR3 protein is CASSQEIRGAEAFF. The CDR3 bases are TGTGCCAGCAGCCAAGAAATCAGGGGCGCTGAAGCTTTCTTT.

The V gene is TRBV7-3, the J gene TRBJ2-6; unclear D gene. The CDR3 contains 15 residues. V was shortened by 4 bases and J by 1 base, with 8 bases between the two germline ends. Germline V gene lookup returns CDR1 SGHTA and CDR2 FQGTGA. This chain's CDR3 is CASSSRISGANVLTF. The CDR3 DNA follows: TGTGCCAGCAGCTCAAGGATATCTGGGGCCAACGTCCTGACTTTC.

Note on this clone: This sample also contains other DNA sequences that code for the same CDR3. The gene calls are TRBV11-2 and TRBJ2-5; D is possibly TRBD1 (6 bases). In germline, CDR1 is SGHAT, CDR2 FQNNGV. CDR3 length: 14 residues. The V end was cut by 5 bases, the J end by 3 bases, with 13 bases between. CDR3 region: CASSRGQLKETQYF. The CDR3 DNA sequence: TGTGCCAGCAGCAGAGGACAGTTGAAAGAGACCCAGTACTTC.

This chain links TRBV7-2 with TRBJ2-3; D gene unclear. CDR1 and CDR2 (germline): SGHTA, FQGNSA. The V and J ends lost 1 base and 5 bases respectively, with 13 bases between them. This CDR3 region has 15 residues. The CDR3: CASSLGAGYGDTQYF. The CDR3 DNA is TGTGCCAGCAGCTTAGGGGCAGGTTATGGAGATACGCAGTATTTT.

The genes are TRBV18 and TRBJ1-3, with D possibly TRBD1 on 6 matching bases. V gave up 0 bases and J gave up 4 bases, with 13 bases separating them. The CDR3 sequence is 16 residues long. The germline CDR1 and CDR2 sequences are KGHSH and LQKENI. The CDR3 region is CASSPPGPGAGNTIYF. The CDR3 DNA is TGTGCCAGCTCACCACCGGGGCCGGGGGCGGGAAACACCATATATTTT.

The chain carries TRBV4-2 and TRBJ2-4, with TRBD2 matching 7 bases. Germline loops: CDR1 LGHNA, CDR2 YNFKEQ. Trimming took 0 bases from V and 5 from J; bases not matched to a gene: 7. This CDR3 region has 16 residues. CDR3 in amino acids: CASSQEIGLVENIQYF. In nucleotides, the CDR3 is TGTGCCAGCAGCCAAGAGATAGGACTAGTGGAAAACATTCAGTACTTC.

V and J are TRBV19 and TRBJ2-1; the match to TRBD2 covers 10 bases. The CDR3 totals 16 residues. The V gene's germline CDR1 is LNHDA and CDR2 SQIVND (reference sequence). With V trimmed by 3 bases and J by 6 bases, 8 bases remained unmatched. The CDR3 DNA follows: TGTGCCAGTAGTATTCCCCTAGCGGGAGTCCCCAATGAGCAGTTCTTC. Translated: CASSIPLAGVPNEQFF.

The chain links TRBV2 to TRBJ2-7; D may be TRBD2 (6 bases). The germline V gene encodes CDR1 SNHLY and CDR2 FYNNEI. The CDR3 runs 11 residues. The CDR3 sequence: CTGGVTGEQYF. The CDR3 DNA sequence: TGTACCGGGGGTGTCACGGGGGAGCAGTACTTC. The entire variable domain, with the rest obtained from reference TRBV2 and TRBJ2-7, is as follows: EPEVTQTPSHQVTQMGQEVILRCVPISNHLYFYWYRQILGQKVEFLVSFYNNEISEKSEIFDDQFSVERPDGSNFTLKIRSTKLEDSAMYFCTGGVTGEQYFGPGTRLTVT.

To note about this clone: Other DNA sequences from this sample encode an identical CDR3 as well. The V call is TRBV5-1, the J call TRBJ2-6; D gene uncertain. CDR1 is SGHRS, CDR2 YFSETQ, per germline. The V and J ends lost 4 bases and 0 bases respectively, with 8 bases between them. The CDR3 sequence is 15 residues long. CDR3 amino acids: CASSPPSSGANVLTF. CDR3 coding DNA: TGCGCCAGCAGCCCTCCAAGCTCTGGGGCCAACGTCCTGACTTTC.